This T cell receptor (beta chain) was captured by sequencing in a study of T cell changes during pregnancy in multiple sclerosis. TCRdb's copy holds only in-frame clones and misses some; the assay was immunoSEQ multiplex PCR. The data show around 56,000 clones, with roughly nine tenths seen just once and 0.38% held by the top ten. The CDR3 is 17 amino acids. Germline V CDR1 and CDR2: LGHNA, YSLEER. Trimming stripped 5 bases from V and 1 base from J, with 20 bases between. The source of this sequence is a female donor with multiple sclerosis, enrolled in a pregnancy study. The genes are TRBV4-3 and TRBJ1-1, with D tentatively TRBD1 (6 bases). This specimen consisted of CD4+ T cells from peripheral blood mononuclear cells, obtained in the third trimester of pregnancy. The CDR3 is CASSDFIERGANTEAFF. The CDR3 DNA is TGCGCCAGCAGCGACTTTATAGAACGGGGGGCGAACACTGAAGCTTTCTTT.